A single sample is the source of the 13 T cell receptor beta chains below, sequenced in a study of a mutant IDH1 vaccine in newly diagnosed glioma. The time point is: week 23, last vaccination. One vaccine dose held 300 ug of mutant IDH1 20-mer peptide and came with topical imiquimod. The data were produced by immunoSEQ multiplex PCR, yet TCRdb's version contains in-frame clones alone and is incomplete. The sample has 25,000 to 35,000 clones, roughly 80% seen once; the top ten hold approximately 7.6%. What these receptors recognize is not known. This specimen consisted of PBMCs, obtained from a glioma patient whose treatment included an IDH1 peptide vaccine. These receptor sequences come from a woman aged 18 to 35 with glioma.

The chain recombines TRBV4-2 with TRBJ1-5, with D perhaps TRBD1 (5 bases). Deletions cut 0 bases from V and 9 bases from J, with 15 bases between. Germline-derived CDR1 and CDR2 are LGHNA and YNFKEQ. There are 15 residues in the CDR3. The DNA of the CDR3 is TGTGCCAGCAGCCAAGATGGGCAGGGCTACCGGCCCCAGCATTTT. It encodes CASSQDGQGYRPQHF.

J is TRBJ2-5 and V is TRBV5-4; D possibly corresponds to TRBD2 (5 bases). This CDR3 spans 16 amino acids. Per germline, CDR1 SGHNT and CDR2 YYREEE (reference sequence). Trimming pared 4 bases from V and 2 bases from J, leaving 18 bases between. The CDR3 loop is CASSPARRTGQETQYF. DNA of the CDR3: TGTGCCAGCAGCCCGGCCCGTAGGACTGGACAAGAGACCCAGTACTTC.

V gene TRBV15 combines with J gene TRBJ2-5; D not certain. The CDR3 contains 16 residues. Trimming took off 5 bases at V and 7 bases at J, with 23 bases between the two ends. Per germline, CDR1 LNHNV and CDR2 YYDKDF (reference sequence). This CDR3 reads CATSSPNPPPGGTQYF. The DNA of the CDR3 is TGTGCCACCAGCTCCCCTAATCCGCCCCCCGGTGGGACCCAGTACTTC.

This chain links TRBV4-1 with TRBJ2-2; D may be TRBD2 (5 bases). From germline, CDR1 is MGHRA and CDR2 YSYEKL. This CDR3 has 13 residues. Between the trimmed V and J ends, which lost 6 bases and 7 bases, there was a span of 12 bases. CDR3 in amino acids: CASRGVGDGELFF. Written as DNA, the CDR3 is TGCGCCAGCAGGGGAGTTGGAGACGGGGAGCTGTTTTTT.

The chain employs TRBV9 and TRBJ2-3, with 8 bases fitting TRBD1. The CDR3 extends over 15 amino acids. V dropped 4 bases and J dropped 4; count of bases not matched to a gene: 8. Looked up from germline, CDR1 is SGDLS and CDR2 is YYNGEE. The CDR3 here is CASSLRTGSADTQYF. The CDR3 region has the DNA TGTGCCAGCAGCCTAAGGACAGGGAGTGCAGATACGCAGTATTTT.

The chain employs TRBV5-6 and TRBJ2-1; 7 positions agree with TRBD1. CDR1 and CDR2 from the germline V gene are SGHDT and YYEEEE. The CDR3 has 15 residues. After removal of 2 bases from V and 7 bases from J, the junction contained 9 bases not matched to a gene. The CDR3 DNA reads as TGTGCCAGCAGCTTTTCGACAGGGTTGAGTAATGAGCAGTTCTTC. Its protein is CASSFSTGLSNEQFF.

This clone was seen only once. This rearrangement joins TRBV9 to TRBJ2-2; D unresolved. The CDR3 extends over 14 amino acids. Germline CDR1 reads SGDLS; CDR2 reads YYNGEE. Trimming took 8 bases from V and 2 from J, leaving 13 bases between them. The CDR3 bases are TGTGCCAGTCAGAGATCGCAAAACACCGGGGAGCTGTTTTTT. Residues: CASQRSQNTGELFF.

V is TRBV2 and J is TRBJ1-1, with D perhaps TRBD1 (5 bases). V lost 5 bases to trimming and J lost 1 base, with 11 bases between them. The germline V gene has CDR1 SNHLY and CDR2 FYNNEI. This CDR3 is 14 amino acids long. The CDR3 DNA reads TGTGCCAGCAGTCCACTTACAGGGAACACTGAAGCTTTCTTT. Encoded protein: CASSPLTGNTEAFF.

The chain employs TRBV5-6 and TRBJ2-7, with 8 bases that match TRBD1. Looked up from germline, CDR1 is SGHDT and CDR2 is YYEEEE. The CDR3 is made up of 14 amino acids. Trimming at V came to 4 bases and at J to 4 bases, leaving 7 bases not matched to a gene. CDR3 coding DNA: TGTGCCAGCAGCCGGGCAGGGGGCCGATACGAGCAGTACTTC. This encodes CASSRAGGRYEQYF.

J is TRBJ2-7 and V is TRBV4-3; no clear D gene. Germline V CDR1 and CDR2: LGHNA, YSLEER. The CDR3 sequence is 15 residues long. V lost 2 bases and J 0 bases, leaving 11 bases between the germline ends. CDR3 in amino acids: CASSQSRSDSYEQYF. CDR3 nucleotides: TGCGCCAGCAGCCAATCGAGATCTGACTCCTACGAGCAGTACTTC.

In this sample, this clone turned up once. The gene calls are TRBV19 and TRBJ2-5, with 7 positions matching TRBD1. J was trimmed by 1 base and V by 5 bases; bases with no gene match: 7. The CDR3 consists of 15 residues. The germline V gene encodes CDR1 LNHDA and CDR2 SQIVND (reference sequence). The CDR3 region has the DNA TGTGCCAGTAGTCGTGGGACAGCGGTCCAAGAGACCCAGTACTTC. It yields the protein CASSRGTAVQETQYF.

The chain joins TRBV7-2 to TRBJ2-4; no reliable D call. The ends were cut back, 4 bases at V and 8 bases at J, with 12 bases in the middle. The CDR3 contains 13 residues. Germline CDR1 and CDR2: SGHTA and FQGNSA. In nucleotides, the CDR3 is TGTGCCAGCAGCTCTGGGAATTGGGACATTCAGTACTTC. Protein sequence: CASSSGNWDIQYF.

This clone was counted between two and nine times. The chain joins TRBV5-1 to TRBJ1-1; D not certain. CDR1 is SGHRS and CDR2 is YFSETQ in the germline V gene. Trimming removed 8 bases from V and 8 bases from J, with 16 bases in between. The CDR3 sequence is 12 residues long. CDR3 loop: CARAIGDYEAFF. The CDR3 nucleotides read TGCGCCAGAGCGATCGGAGACTACGAAGCTTTCTTT.